This TCR beta chain was sequenced for a study of beta chain features in type 1 diabetes. Study results and limitations: PCR might preferentially amplify shorter templates, equally in patients and controls.

V was pared by 7 bases and J by 2 bases, with 14 bases between. This CDR3 is built from 15 residues. Germline values: CDR1 SGHTA, CDR2 FQGNSA. As for this clone: The antigen is undetermined.

The entirety of the isolated RNA underwent reverse transcription, so expressed TCRB transcripts were sequenced. Only in-frame clones appear in the TCRdb table, and some are missing; sequencing was by immunoSEQ multiplex PCR. The sample lists around 250,000 clones, about 25% occurring once. The TCR was taken from a man aged 25 to 40 in good health. The V call is TRBV7-2, the J call TRBJ2-2; tentatively, D is TRBD1 or TRBD2 (6 bases each). The sequencing input was central memory CD4+ T cells from blood. CDR3 DNA: TGTGCCAGCACCCGAGGGGGGCAAAACACCGGGGAGCTGTTTTTT. The encoded protein is CASTRGGQNTGELFF.